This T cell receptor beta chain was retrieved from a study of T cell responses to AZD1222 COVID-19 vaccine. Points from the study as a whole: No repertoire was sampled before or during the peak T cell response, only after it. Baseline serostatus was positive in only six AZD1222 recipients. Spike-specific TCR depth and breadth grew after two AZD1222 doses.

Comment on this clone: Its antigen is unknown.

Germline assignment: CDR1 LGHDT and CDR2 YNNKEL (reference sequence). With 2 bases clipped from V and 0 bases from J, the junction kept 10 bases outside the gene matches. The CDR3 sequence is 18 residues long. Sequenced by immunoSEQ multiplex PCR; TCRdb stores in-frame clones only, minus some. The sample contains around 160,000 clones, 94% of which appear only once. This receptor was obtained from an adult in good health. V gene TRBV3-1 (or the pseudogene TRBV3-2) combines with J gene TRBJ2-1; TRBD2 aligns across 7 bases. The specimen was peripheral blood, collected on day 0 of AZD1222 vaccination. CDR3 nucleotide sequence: TGTGCCAGCAGCCAACCCTCCCTAGCGGAGAGCTCCTACAATGAGCAGTTCTTC. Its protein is CASSQPSLAESSYNEQFF.